A selection of T cell receptor beta chains follows, all from one sample in a study of response to subunit inactivated influenza vaccine. One entry per CDR3 protein results from TCRdb running MiXCR on the RT-PCR reads. The data hold roughly 670,000 distinct CDR3 sequences, with roughly 15% observed a single time. Material: PBMCs from blood, obtained less than 15 days before vaccination. These receptors all stem from a man aged 50-59 years who received an inactivated influenza vaccine. Each CDR3 is given without its conserved first and last residue. Fields, in order: V gene, J gene, CDR3 protein.

V gene: TRBV7-9; J gene: TRBJ2-3; CDR3 protein: ASSPIEGHNTDTQY
V gene: TRBV12-3/TRBV12-4; J gene: TRBJ2-6; CDR3 protein: AISSGANVLT
V gene: TRBV10-3; J gene: TRBJ2-7; CDR3 protein: AIHPGGTDTYEQY
V gene: TRBV28; J gene: TRBJ2-7; CDR3 protein: ASTNRVGFVSSSEQY
V gene: TRBV7-9; J gene: TRBJ2-3; CDR3 protein: ASSLGGARGDTQY
V gene: TRBV28; J gene: TRBJ2-7; CDR3 protein: ASDTGTSAGEQY
V gene: TRBV2; J gene: TRBJ2-5; CDR3 protein: ASRARTSGGETQY
V gene: TRBV6-5; J gene: TRBJ2-2; CDR3 protein: ASSFGVGRELF
V gene: TRBV5-1; J gene: TRBJ2-7; CDR3 protein: ASSPADGNYEQY
V gene: TRBV3-1; J gene: TRBJ2-7; CDR3 protein: ASSQRADSGLYEQY